This passage covers 24 T cell receptor beta chains from one sample sequenced in a study of regulatory dendritic cells for organ transplantation. Their target antigens are unknown. Sequencing used immunoSEQ multiplex PCR; TCRdb keeps in-frame clones, though not all of them. The sample shows about 21,000 clones, 80% to 90% of them seen only once. CFSE-labeled sorted T cells met regulatory or mature dendritic cells for four to five days. Sequencing used naive CD4+ T cells from blood cultured with regulatory dendritic cells. The subset denotes: CD45RA+ naive T cells. These receptors were collected from a human donor in good health.

This rearrangement joins TRBV7-3 to TRBJ2-3; D is possibly TRBD2 (6 bases). The V gene's germline CDR1 is SGHTA and CDR2 FQGTGA. The CDR3 sequence is 12 residues long. Trimming shortened V by 6 bases and J by 4 bases, and 8 bases separated the two germline ends. The CDR3 coding sequence is TGTGCCAGCAGTAGACTAGCAGATACGCAGTATTTT. This translates into CASSRLADTQYF.

CDR3 DNA sequence: TGTGCCAGTCTGAGCTCTGGAAACACCATATATTTT. This codes for CASLSSGNTIYF. The genes are TRBV19 and TRBJ1-3; D is undetermined. V was pared by 8 bases and J by 0 bases, with 5 bases between. Germline CDR1 is LNHDA and CDR2 is SQIVND (reference sequence). CDR3 length: 12 amino acids.

The chain recombines TRBV9 with TRBJ2-3; 12 bases are shared with TRBD2. The length of the CDR3 is 17 residues. Trimming at V came to 3 bases and at J to 4 bases, leaving 9 bases not matched to a gene. CDR1 is SGDLS, CDR2 YYNGEE, per germline. CDR3 region: CASSAHLLAGGADTQYF. The CDR3 nucleotides read TGTGCCAGCAGCGCCCACCTACTAGCGGGAGGCGCAGATACGCAGTATTTT.

The rearrangement joins TRBV2 to TRBJ2-5; TRBD1 might be the D (6 bases). The CDR3 runs 14 residues. V was shortened by 4 bases and J by 4 bases, with 13 bases between the two germline ends. Per the germline V gene, CDR1 is SNHLY and CDR2 is FYNNEI. CDR3 nucleotide sequence: TGTGCCAGCAGTGCTCAGGGGCGCTTAGAGACCCAGTACTTC. It is translated as CASSAQGRLETQYF.

This clone was observed a handful of times. This chain uses TRBV13 with TRBJ1-2; D is ambiguous. The germline V gene encodes CDR1 PRHDT and CDR2 FYEKMQ (reference sequence). The CDR3 contains 15 residues. Trimming left V 1 base short and J 2 bases short, with 11 bases between. CDR3 coding DNA: TGTGCCAGCAGCTTAGCGGGGAGGCCCAACTATGGCTACACCTTC. Translating it yields CASSLAGRPNYGYTF.

The rearrangement joins TRBV7-6 to TRBJ2-3; 8 bases are shared with TRBD1. The CDR3 consists of 15 residues. J lost 2 bases, V lost 2 bases, and 3 bases had no gene match. Germline lookup yields CDR1 SGHVS and CDR2 FNYEAQ. The CDR3 nucleotides are TGTGCCAGCAGCTTACAGGGGGCACTCACAGATACGCAGTATTTT. Protein: CASSLQGALTDTQYF.

The J gene is TRBJ1-1, the V gene TRBV6-5; TRBD1 matches 7 bases. Trimming at V came to 4 bases and at J to 6 bases, leaving 2 bases not matched to a gene. The V gene's germline CDR1 is MNHEY and CDR2 SVGAGI. The CDR3 length is 12 residues. The CDR3 nucleotides are TGTGCCAGCAGTTCGACAGGGTCTGAAGCTTTCTTT. Translated: CASSSTGSEAFF.

The chain has TRBV5-4 and TRBJ2-3; TRBD2 agrees at 7 bases. This CDR3 contains 14 residues. The trim removed 6 bases at V and 6 bases at J, leaving 10 bases unmatched. Looked up from germline, CDR1 is SGHNT and CDR2 is YYREEE (reference sequence). CDR3 nucleotides: TGTGCCAGCACCCCCGGCGGGGGAGGGGATACGCAGTATTTT. Its protein product is CASTPGGGGDTQYF.

The rearrangement uses TRBV7-2 and TRBJ1-1; tentatively, D is TRBD1 (5 bases). The V end lost 3 bases, the J end lost 0 bases, and 11 bases lay between the germline ends. The length of the CDR3 is 15 residues. CDR1 is SGHTA and CDR2 is FQGNSA in the germline V gene. The CDR3 DNA sequence: TGTGCCAGCAGCTTTCTGGGAGGGGTGAACACTGAAGCTTTCTTT. The encoded protein is CASSFLGGVNTEAFF. Full variable domain (rest looked up from reference TRBV7-2 and TRBJ1-1): GAGVSQSPSNKVTEKGKDVELRCDPISGHTALYWYRQSLGQGLEFLIYFQGNSAPDKSGLPSDRFSAERTGGSVSTLTIQRTQQEDSAVYLCASSFLGGVNTEAFFGQGTRLTVV.

The CDR3: CASSRRVVWDQETQYF. The CDR3 bases are TGTGCCAGCAGCCGTCGGGTAGTTTGGGACCAAGAGACCCAGTACTTC. V and J are TRBV11-2 and TRBJ2-5; D gene ambiguous. Deletions cut 5 bases from V and 0 bases from J, with 16 bases between. This CDR3 contains 16 residues. Per the germline V gene, CDR1 is SGHAT and CDR2 is FQNNGV.

This clone was counted once. The chain joins TRBV30 to TRBJ2-5, with D perhaps matching TRBD1 or TRBD2 (5 bases each). In germline, CDR1 is GTSNPN, CDR2 SVGIG (reference sequence). The CDR3 loop spans 16 amino acids. The V end was cut by 3 bases, the J end by 5 bases, with 22 bases between. The CDR3 is CAWRLILGPGPETQYF. Here the CDR3 DNA reads TGTGCCTGGAGGCTCATCCTGGGACCCGGGCCGGAGACCCAGTACTTC.

The chain combines TRBV2 with TRBJ2-7, with D uncertain. Trimming stripped 3 bases from V and 5 bases from J, with 17 bases between. The CDR3 spans 15 residues. Germline-derived CDR1 and CDR2 are SNHLY and FYNNEI. The CDR3 sequence: CASSDWRYIGHEQYF. As DNA, the CDR3 is TGTGCCAGCAGTGATTGGAGATACATCGGCCACGAGCAGTACTTC.

This chain joins TRBV11-2 and TRBJ2-3; D not resolved. Deletions cut 3 bases from V and 3 bases from J, with 7 bases between. CDR3 length: 13 amino acids. Germline V gene lookup returns CDR1 SGHAT and CDR2 FQNNGV. CDR3 DNA sequence: TGTGCCAGCAGCTTGGGTGGGACAGATACGCAGTATTTT. Protein sequence: CASSLGGTDTQYF.

The chain combines TRBV25-1 with TRBJ1-2; D ambiguous. Germline V CDR1 and CDR2: MGHDK, SYGVNS. The CDR3 is made up of 14 amino acids. The ends were cut back, 0 bases at V and 4 bases at J, with 9 bases in the middle. CDR3 residues: CASSEYQGSYGYTF. The CDR3 DNA is TGTGCCAGCAGTGAATATCAAGGCAGCTATGGCTACACCTTC.

The chain is built from TRBV6-5 and TRBJ1-1; 9 nucleotides agree with TRBD1. V dropped 3 bases and J dropped 5; count of bases not matched to a gene: 7. This CDR3 spans 15 amino acids. Germline CDR1 MNHEY, CDR2 SVGAGI. The CDR3 DNA sequence: TGTGCCAGCAGTTATCTACGGACAGGGGAAACTGAAGCTTTCTTT. Translation: CASSYLRTGETEAFF.

The chain recombines TRBV20-1 with TRBJ2-7, with D uncertain. Germline V CDR1 and CDR2: DFQATT, SNEGSKA (reference sequence). The CDR3 loop spans 11 amino acids. V lost 5 bases and J 3 bases, leaving 8 bases between the germline ends. The CDR3 sequence is CSAGQDYEQYF. The CDR3 bases are TGCAGTGCTGGTCAGGACTACGAGCAGTACTTC.

The chain recombines TRBV6-5 with TRBJ2-7; a possible D gene is TRBD1 (5 bases). This CDR3 contains 15 residues. Germline lookup yields CDR1 MNHEY and CDR2 SVGAGI. Trimming took off 6 bases at V and 3 bases at J, with 18 bases between the two ends. CDR3 amino acids: CASRTDSFSYYEQYF. The CDR3 DNA reads as TGTGCCAGCAGGACCGACAGCTTTAGTTACTACGAGCAGTACTTC.

The CDR3 is CAIETSGSEVDTQYF. DNA for the CDR3: TGTGCCATCGAGACTAGCGGGAGTGAGGTAGATACGCAGTATTTT. This chain uses TRBV6-4 with TRBJ2-3, with 12 bases matching TRBD2. After removal of 10 bases from V and 5 bases from J, the junction contained 10 bases not matched to a gene. Germline V gene sequence: CDR1 MRHNA, CDR2 SNTAGT. This CDR3 region has 15 residues.

In nucleotides, the CDR3 is TGTGCCAGCAGCTTGGGGGGGAAAGGGCGGCTACCTGAAGCTTTCTTT. Translation: CASSLGGKGRLPEAFF. The rearrangement joins TRBV5-8 to TRBJ1-1, with D perhaps TRBD1 (5 bases). Germline V gene data show CDR1 as SGHTS and CDR2 as YDEGEE. V was pared by 0 bases and J by 6 bases, with 18 bases between. The CDR3 consists of 16 residues.

This clone appeared once. The V call is TRBV7-3, the J call TRBJ2-2; D unresolved. This CDR3 spans 12 amino acids. Between the trimmed V and J ends, which lost 2 bases and 6 bases, there was a span of 4 bases. Germline V gene sequence: CDR1 SGHTA, CDR2 FQGTGA. In DNA form, the CDR3 reads TGTGCCAGCAGCTTACCTCCCGGGGAGCTGTTTTTT. Encoded protein: CASSLPPGELFF.

The chain combines TRBV5-6 with TRBJ2-1; 7 bases are shared with TRBD1. This CDR3 comprises 17 residues. Germline CDR1 is SGHDT and CDR2 is YYEEEE. The V gene end was trimmed by 4 bases and the J gene end by 5 bases; junction bases not matched to a gene: 15. The CDR3 protein is CASSDKTGVFYHNEQFF. In nucleotides, the CDR3 is TGTGCCAGCAGCGACAAAACAGGGGTATTTTACCACAATGAGCAGTTCTTC.

This clone was detected only once. The chain links TRBV19 to TRBJ2-7, with 7 positions matching TRBD2. Trimming took 7 bases from V and 0 from J; bases not matched to a gene: 9. The CDR3 totals 15 residues. CDR1 is LNHDA and CDR2 is SQIVND in the germline V gene (reference sequence). The CDR3 DNA reads as TGTGCCAGTAACGCCCTGGGGGGGAGCTCCTACGAGCAGTACTTC. It codes for CASNALGGSSYEQYF.

The genes are TRBV30 and TRBJ1-6, with D possibly TRBD1 on 6 matching bases. The CDR3 has 14 amino acids. CDR1 GTSNPN and CDR2 SVGIG come from the germline V gene (reference sequence). V gave up 0 bases and J gave up 11 bases, with 14 bases separating them. CDR3 sequence (DNA): TGTGCCTGGAGTGTAAGGGGGGCGCCGGCACCCCTCCACTTT. Encoded protein: CAWSVRGAPAPLHF.

This clone was recorded only once. The chain carries TRBV25-1 and TRBJ2-2; no firm D call. The V gene's germline CDR1 is MGHDK and CDR2 SYGVNS. Trimming shortened V by 1 base and J by 2 bases, and 14 bases separated the two germline ends. The CDR3 spans 17 residues. CDR3 in amino acids: CASSESSSALNTGELFF. In DNA form, the CDR3 reads TGTGCCAGCAGTGAATCCTCCAGCGCCCTAAACACCGGGGAGCTGTTTTTT. Full variable domain (rest looked up from reference TRBV25-1 and TRBJ2-2): EADIYQTPRYLVIGTGKKITLECSQTMGHDKMYWYQQDPGMELHLIHYSYGVNSTEKGDLSSESTVSRIRTEHFPLTLESARPSHTSQYLCASSESSSALNTGELFFGEGSRLTVL.